These T cell receptor beta chains were read from a single sample in a study of shared clonotypes between healthy human individuals. Only in-frame clones appear in the TCRdb table, and some are missing; sequencing was by immunoSEQ multiplex PCR. The sample contains some 300,000 clones, around 67% of which appear only once. Sequenced material: memory CD4+ T cells sorted from blood. Receptors originate from a man aged 25-45 years in good health. The CDR3 runs from the conserved cysteine through the conserved F or W. The order of the fields is clone size, CDR3 length, V gene, D gene, J gene, CDR3 protein, CDR3 DNA. D genes are given only for firm matches. Size is stated for part of the rows, as once, few or many counts, or as a class when the clone is expanded.

clone size: NA
CDR3 length: 12
V gene: TRBV2
D gene: NA
J gene: TRBJ1-4
CDR3 protein: CASRWTGTKLFF
CDR3 DNA: TGTGCCAGCAGGTGGACCGGGACCAAACTGTTTTTT

clone size: NA
CDR3 length: 15
V gene: TRBV19
D gene: NA
J gene: TRBJ2-2
CDR3 protein: CASSFQGMVTGELFF
CDR3 DNA: TGTGCCAGTAGTTTTCAGGGAATGGTTACCGGGGAGCTGTTTTTT

clone size: NA
CDR3 length: 16
V gene: TRBV5-5
D gene: NA
J gene: TRBJ1-3
CDR3 protein: CASSSDAGFSGNTIYF
CDR3 DNA: TGTGCCAGCAGCTCAGATGCAGGGTTCTCTGGAAACACCATATATTTT

clone size: once
CDR3 length: 17
V gene: TRBV9
D gene: TRBD2
J gene: TRBJ2-1
CDR3 protein: CASSVAPPGLAGVEQFF
CDR3 DNA: TGTGCCAGCAGCGTAGCACCCCCGGGACTAGCGGGAGTCGAGCAGTTCTTC

clone size: once
CDR3 length: 13
V gene: TRBV18
D gene: NA
J gene: TRBJ2-7
CDR3 protein: CASSPPGVEVQYF
CDR3 DNA: TGTGCCAGCTCACCACCCGGGGTGGAGGTACAGTACTTC

clone size: NA
CDR3 length: 19
V gene: TRBV28
D gene: TRBD2
J gene: TRBJ2-7
CDR3 protein: CASSFGRLAGGRISYEQYF
CDR3 DNA: TGTGCCAGCAGTTTCGGTCGGCTAGCGGGAGGGCGGATTTCCTACGAGCAGTACTTC

clone size: NA
CDR3 length: 14
V gene: TRBV9
D gene: NA
J gene: TRBJ2-1
CDR3 protein: CASSLGEVYNEQFF
CDR3 DNA: TGTGCCAGCAGTCTAGGGGAAGTATACAATGAGCAGTTCTTC

clone size: few
CDR3 length: 18
V gene: TRBV7-7
D gene: NA
J gene: TRBJ2-6
CDR3 protein: CASSPRPGRHSGANVLTF
CDR3 DNA: TGTGCCAGCAGCCCCCGGCCGGGACGGCACTCTGGGGCCAACGTCCTGACTTTC

clone size: NA
CDR3 length: 15
V gene: TRBV19
D gene: NA
J gene: TRBJ1-2
CDR3 protein: CASSPEGGVGYGYTF
CDR3 DNA: TGTGCCAGTAGTCCAGAGGGGGGAGTCGGCTATGGCTACACCTTC

clone size: NA
CDR3 length: 16
V gene: TRBV5-1
D gene: NA
J gene: TRBJ2-3
CDR3 protein: CASSRTGLVSGDTQYF
CDR3 DNA: TGCGCCAGCAGCAGAACGGGACTGGTCTCAGGAGATACGCAGTATTTT

clone size: many
CDR3 length: 13
V gene: TRBV2
D gene: NA
J gene: TRBJ2-1
CDR3 protein: CASALRGRDREFF
CDR3 DNA: TGTGCCAGCGCCCTCCGGGGGCGGGATAGGGAGTTCTTC

clone size: NA
CDR3 length: 12
V gene: TRBV29-1
D gene: TRBD2
J gene: TRBJ2-7
CDR3 protein: CSVRGGGDEQYF
CDR3 DNA: TGCAGCGTTCGGGGGGGAGGTGACGAGCAGTACTTC

clone size: NA
CDR3 length: 16
V gene: TRBV7-9
D gene: TRBD2
J gene: TRBJ2-1
CDR3 protein: CASSPRTSGLNNEQFF
CDR3 DNA: TGTGCCAGCAGCCCTCGGACTAGCGGATTAAACAATGAGCAGTTCTTC

clone size: few
CDR3 length: 14
V gene: TRBV7-2
D gene: NA
J gene: TRBJ1-5
CDR3 protein: CASSLASDNQPQHF
CDR3 DNA: TGTGCCAGCAGCTTAGCATCGGACAATCAGCCCCAGCATTTT

clone size: NA
CDR3 length: 17
V gene: TRBV30
D gene: NA
J gene: TRBJ2-6
CDR3 protein: CAWRGGTGNSGANVLTF
CDR3 DNA: TGTGCCTGGAGGGGAGGGACAGGTAACTCTGGGGCCAACGTCCTGACTTTC

clone size: NA
CDR3 length: 14
V gene: TRBV6-5
D gene: NA
J gene: TRBJ1-1
CDR3 protein: CATLGGGLGTEAFF
CDR3 DNA: TGTGCCACCCTCGGGGGGGGGCTGGGCACTGAAGCTTTCTTT

clone size: NA
CDR3 length: 14
V gene: TRBV2
D gene: TRBD2
J gene: TRBJ2-5
CDR3 protein: CASRLEREGKEGYF
CDR3 DNA: TGTGCCAGCAGATTAGAGCGGGAGGGTAAAGAGGGGTACTTC

clone size: once
CDR3 length: 13
V gene: TRBV18
D gene: TRBD1
J gene: TRBJ2-4
CDR3 protein: CASSLQDGTVDYF
CDR3 DNA: TGTGCCAGCTCACTTCAAGATGGGACAGTGGATTACTTC

clone size: NA
CDR3 length: 15
V gene: TRBV18
D gene: NA
J gene: TRBJ2-1
CDR3 protein: CASSEVTGHDNEQFF
CDR3 DNA: TGTGCCAGCTCAGAGGTTACAGGGCATGACAATGAGCAGTTCTTC

clone size: once
CDR3 length: 15
V gene: TRBV5-1
D gene: NA
J gene: TRBJ1-5
CDR3 protein: CASSFIGGGNQPQHF
CDR3 DNA: TGCGCCAGCAGCTTTATAGGGGGTGGCAATCAGCCCCAGCATTTT

clone size: NA
CDR3 length: 16
V gene: TRBV15
D gene: TRBD2
J gene: TRBJ2-5
CDR3 protein: CATSRAGTSGQETQYF
CDR3 DNA: TGTGCCACCAGCAGAGCCGGGACTAGCGGCCAAGAGACCCAGTACTTC

clone size: NA
CDR3 length: 14
V gene: TRBV28
D gene: NA
J gene: TRBJ2-3
CDR3 protein: CASSLPGSTDTQYF
CDR3 DNA: TGTGCCAGCAGTTTGCCCGGGAGTACAGATACGCAGTATTTT

clone size: NA
CDR3 length: 15
V gene: TRBV5-1
D gene: TRBD2
J gene: TRBJ2-5
CDR3 protein: CASSLTSGRGETQYF
CDR3 DNA: TGCGCCAGCAGCTTAACTAGCGGGAGAGGGGAGACCCAGTACTTC

clone size: many
CDR3 length: 15
V gene: TRBV18
D gene: TRBD1
J gene: TRBJ2-2
CDR3 protein: CASSATGKSTGELFF
CDR3 DNA: TGTGCCAGCTCAGCGACAGGGAAGAGCACCGGGGAGCTGTTTTTT

clone size: NA
CDR3 length: 15
V gene: TRBV9
D gene: NA
J gene: TRBJ1-4
CDR3 protein: CASSAEGLSNEKLFF
CDR3 DNA: TGTGCCAGCAGCGCCGAGGGGCTATCTAATGAAAAACTGTTTTTT

clone size: NA
CDR3 length: 18
V gene: TRBV19
D gene: TRBD1
J gene: TRBJ2-1
CDR3 protein: CASSASGTGVLNYNEQFF
CDR3 DNA: TGTGCCAGTAGTGCCTCCGGGACAGGGGTCTTAAACTACAATGAGCAGTTCTTC

clone size: NA
CDR3 length: 15
V gene: TRBV6-5
D gene: TRBD2
J gene: TRBJ2-2
CDR3 protein: CASSNMGGVAGELFF
CDR3 DNA: TGTGCCAGCAGCAACATGGGGGGGGTGGCCGGGGAGCTGTTTTTT

clone size: NA
CDR3 length: 15
V gene: TRBV6-1
D gene: TRBD2
J gene: TRBJ2-5
CDR3 protein: CASSDPGLAHETQYF
CDR3 DNA: TGTGCCAGCAGTGACCCGGGACTAGCCCACGAGACCCAGTACTTC

clone size: once
CDR3 length: 14
V gene: TRBV5-1
D gene: TRBD1
J gene: TRBJ1-1
CDR3 protein: CASSAGQWNTEAFF
CDR3 DNA: TGCGCCAGCAGCGCGGGACAGTGGAACACTGAAGCTTTCTTT

clone size: NA
CDR3 length: 14
V gene: TRBV19
D gene: NA
J gene: TRBJ2-3
CDR3 protein: CASSAPDYTDTQYF
CDR3 DNA: TGTGCCAGTAGTGCACCGGACTACACAGATACGCAGTATTTT

clone size: NA
CDR3 length: 16
V gene: TRBV9
D gene: TRBD1
J gene: TRBJ2-5
CDR3 protein: CASSPRVGQVGETQYF
CDR3 DNA: TGTGCCAGCAGCCCCCGGGTGGGACAGGTTGGAGAGACCCAGTACTTC

clone size: NA
CDR3 length: 16
V gene: TRBV5-8
D gene: NA
J gene: TRBJ2-5
CDR3 protein: CASSQIGTHRTETQYF
CDR3 DNA: TGTGCCAGCAGCCAAATAGGGACACATCGGACGGAGACCCAGTACTTC

clone size: NA
CDR3 length: 15
V gene: TRBV6-5
D gene: TRBD1
J gene: TRBJ2-1
CDR3 protein: CASSYEGQQSNEQFF
CDR3 DNA: TGTGCCAGCAGTTACGAGGGACAGCAAAGCAATGAGCAGTTCTTC

clone size: once
CDR3 length: 14
V gene: TRBV6-1
D gene: NA
J gene: TRBJ2-1
CDR3 protein: CASKRDGNYNEQFF
CDR3 DNA: TGTGCCAGCAAGAGGGACGGCAACTACAATGAGCAGTTCTTC

clone size: few
CDR3 length: 14
V gene: TRBV11-2
D gene: NA
J gene: TRBJ1-1
CDR3 protein: CASSRAYGNTEAFF
CDR3 DNA: TGTGCCAGCAGCAGAGCGTATGGAAACACTGAAGCTTTCTTT

clone size: NA
CDR3 length: 15
V gene: TRBV2
D gene: NA
J gene: TRBJ2-3
CDR3 protein: CASSELGSSTDTQYF
CDR3 DNA: TGTGCCAGCAGTGAATTGGGCAGTTCCACAGATACGCAGTATTTT

clone size: NA
CDR3 length: 16
V gene: TRBV29-1
D gene: NA
J gene: TRBJ1-1
CDR3 protein: CSVERYFGGGGTEAFF
CDR3 DNA: TGCAGCGTTGAAAGGTATTTCGGCGGGGGGGGCACTGAAGCTTTCTTT

clone size: NA
CDR3 length: 18
V gene: TRBV7-8
D gene: TRBD2
J gene: TRBJ2-7
CDR3 protein: CASSLGLAGVSGGYEQYF
CDR3 DNA: TGTGCCAGCAGCCTCGGACTAGCGGGAGTCAGCGGGGGCTACGAGCAGTACTTC

clone size: NA
CDR3 length: 14
V gene: TRBV5-4
D gene: NA
J gene: TRBJ2-1
CDR3 protein: CASSLAWTVNEQFF
CDR3 DNA: TGTGCCAGCAGCTTGGCCTGGACAGTTAATGAGCAGTTCTTC

clone size: NA
CDR3 length: 12
V gene: TRBV7-9
D gene: NA
J gene: TRBJ2-3
CDR3 protein: CASSLDSTPRHF
CDR3 DNA: TGTGCCAGCAGCTTAGACTCTACCCCTAGGCATTTT

clone size: NA
CDR3 length: 14
V gene: TRBV5-1
D gene: NA
J gene: TRBJ1-1
CDR3 protein: CASSYLGGNTEAFF
CDR3 DNA: TGCGCCAGCAGCTACCTTGGGGGAAACACTGAAGCTTTCTTT

clone size: many
CDR3 length: 15
V gene: TRBV19
D gene: NA
J gene: TRBJ2-7
CDR3 protein: CASSPKLVGYYEQYF
CDR3 DNA: TGTGCCAGTAGTCCAAAACTGGTCGGTTACTACGAGCAGTACTTC

clone size: NA
CDR3 length: 18
V gene: TRBV18
D gene: TRBD2
J gene: TRBJ2-1
CDR3 protein: CASSPRNPGLAAYNEQFF
CDR3 DNA: TGTGCCAGCTCACCGCGTAACCCGGGACTAGCGGCTTACAATGAGCAGTTCTTC

clone size: NA
CDR3 length: 12
V gene: TRBV18
D gene: NA
J gene: TRBJ2-7
CDR3 protein: CASSPMGYEQYF
CDR3 DNA: TGTGCCAGCTCACCAATGGGGTACGAGCAGTACTTC

clone size: NA
CDR3 length: 14
V gene: TRBV10-3
D gene: NA
J gene: TRBJ2-7
CDR3 protein: CAISESPGAYEQYF
CDR3 DNA: TGTGCCATCAGTGAGTCCCCGGGGGCTTACGAGCAGTACTTC

clone size: few
CDR3 length: 18
V gene: TRBV7-8
D gene: TRBD2
J gene: TRBJ2-1
CDR3 protein: CASSPPLRLAGGRIEQFF
CDR3 DNA: TGTGCCAGCAGCCCACCGTTAAGGCTAGCGGGAGGCCGAATCGAGCAGTTCTTC

clone size: NA
CDR3 length: 14
V gene: TRBV5-1
D gene: NA
J gene: TRBJ1-1
CDR3 protein: CASSLETRNTEAFF
CDR3 DNA: TGCGCCAGCAGCTTGGAAACAAGGAACACTGAAGCTTTCTTT

clone size: NA
CDR3 length: 12
V gene: TRBV7-3
D gene: TRBD1
J gene: TRBJ2-3
CDR3 protein: CASSSRDRVQYF
CDR3 DNA: TGTGCCAGCAGCTCCCGGGACAGGGTTCAGTATTTT

clone size: NA
CDR3 length: 16
V gene: TRBV19
D gene: NA
J gene: TRBJ2-4
CDR3 protein: CASSIETQIAKNIQYF
CDR3 DNA: TGTGCCAGTAGTATAGAGACGCAGATAGCCAAAAACATTCAGTACTTC

clone size: NA
CDR3 length: 14
V gene: TRBV2
D gene: NA
J gene: TRBJ1-5
CDR3 protein: CASSERTEDQPQHF
CDR3 DNA: TGTGCCAGCAGTGAACGAACGGAAGATCAGCCCCAGCATTTT

clone size: NA
CDR3 length: 11
V gene: TRBV30
D gene: NA
J gene: TRBJ2-7
CDR3 protein: CAWSVADAQYF
CDR3 DNA: TGTGCCTGGAGTGTGGCCGATGCGCAGTACTTC

clone size: NA
CDR3 length: 16
V gene: TRBV14
D gene: TRBD1
J gene: TRBJ2-7
CDR3 protein: CASSQVGGQGRYEQYF
CDR3 DNA: TGTGCCAGCAGCCAAGTCGGGGGACAGGGGAGGTACGAGCAGTACTTC

clone size: NA
CDR3 length: 15
V gene: TRBV18
D gene: NA
J gene: TRBJ2-1
CDR3 protein: CASSGRTGIGNEQFF
CDR3 DNA: TGTGCCAGCTCGGGGCGTACCGGGATTGGAAATGAGCAGTTCTTC